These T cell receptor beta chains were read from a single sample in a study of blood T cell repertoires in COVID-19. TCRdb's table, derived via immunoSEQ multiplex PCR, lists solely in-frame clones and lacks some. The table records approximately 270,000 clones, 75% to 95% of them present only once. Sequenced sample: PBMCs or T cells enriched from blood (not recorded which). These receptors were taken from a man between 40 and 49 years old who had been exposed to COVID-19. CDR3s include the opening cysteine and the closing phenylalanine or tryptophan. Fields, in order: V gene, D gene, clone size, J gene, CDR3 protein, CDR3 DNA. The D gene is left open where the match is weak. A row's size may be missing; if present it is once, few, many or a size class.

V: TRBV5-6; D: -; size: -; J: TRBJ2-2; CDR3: CASSLARRIVPNTGELFF; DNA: TGTGCCAGCAGCTTGGCGCGGAGAATAGTACCGAACACCGGGGAGCTGTTTTTT
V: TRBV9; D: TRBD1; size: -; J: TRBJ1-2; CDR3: CASSGGQGRYGYTF; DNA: TGTGCCAGCAGCGGGGGACAGGGGCGCTATGGCTACACCTTC
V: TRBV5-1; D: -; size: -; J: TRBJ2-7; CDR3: CASSSGPSGGSSYEQYF; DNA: TGCGCCAGCAGCTCGGGGCCGAGTGGAGGGAGCTCCTACGAGCAGTACTTC
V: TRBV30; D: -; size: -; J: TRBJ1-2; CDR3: CAWSGGQYGYTF; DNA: TGTGCCTGGAGCGGAGGCCAGTATGGCTACACCTTC
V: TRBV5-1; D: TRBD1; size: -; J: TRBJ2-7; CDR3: CASSLDGQGAREQYF; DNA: TGCGCCAGCAGCTTGGACGGACAGGGGGCGCGCGAGCAGTACTTC
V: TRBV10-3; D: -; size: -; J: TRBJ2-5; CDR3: CAISSRESETQYF; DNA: TGTGCCATCAGCTCGAGGGAGTCTGAGACCCAGTACTTC
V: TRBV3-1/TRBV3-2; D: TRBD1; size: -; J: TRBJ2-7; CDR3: CASSTDRGTYEQYF; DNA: TGTGCCAGCAGCACGGACAGGGGCACGTACGAGCAGTACTTC
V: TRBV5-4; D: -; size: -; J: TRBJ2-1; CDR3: CASSLGGDRIAEQFF; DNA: TGTGCCAGCAGCCTAGGAGGGGATCGTATTGCTGAGCAGTTCTTC
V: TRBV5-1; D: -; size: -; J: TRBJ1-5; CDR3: CASSLAGDSNQPQHF; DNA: TGCGCCAGCAGCTTGGCAGGCGATAGCAATCAGCCCCAGCATTTT
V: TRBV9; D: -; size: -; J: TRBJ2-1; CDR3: CASSVSTYNEQFF; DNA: TGTGCCAGCAGCGTGTCTACCTACAATGAGCAGTTCTTC
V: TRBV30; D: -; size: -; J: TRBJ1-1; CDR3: CAWSVRGNTEAFF; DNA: TGTGCCTGGAGTGTAAGGGGGAACACTGAAGCTTTCTTT
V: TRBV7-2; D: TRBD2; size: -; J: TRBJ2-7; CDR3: CASSLESLAGGSYEQYF; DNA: TGTGCCAGCAGCTTAGAGTCACTAGCGGGAGGAAGCTACGAGCAGTACTTC
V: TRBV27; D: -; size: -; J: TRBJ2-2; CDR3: CASSPTGTGELFF; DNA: TGTGCCAGCAGCCCCACAGGGACCGGGGAGCTGTTTTTT
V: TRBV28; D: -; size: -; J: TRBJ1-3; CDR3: CASRKGQKNTIYF; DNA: TGTGCCAGCAGAAAGGGACAAAAAAACACCATATATTTT
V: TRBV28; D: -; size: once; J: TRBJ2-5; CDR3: CASSLLAVIQETQYF; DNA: TGTGCCAGCAGTTTATTAGCAGTCATCCAAGAGACCCAGTACTTC
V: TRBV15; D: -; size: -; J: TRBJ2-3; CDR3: CATSSRRATDTQYF; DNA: TGTGCCACCAGCAGTCGGCGGGCGACAGATACGCAGTATTTT
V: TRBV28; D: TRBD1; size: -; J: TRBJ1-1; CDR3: CASSPRGQADTEAFF; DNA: TGTGCCAGCAGCCCCCGGGGACAGGCGGACACTGAAGCTTTCTTT
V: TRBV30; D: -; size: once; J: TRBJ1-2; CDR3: CAWRLGAGGYTF; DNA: TGTGCCTGGAGGTTGGGTGCGGGTGGCTACACCTTC
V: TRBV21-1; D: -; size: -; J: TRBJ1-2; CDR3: CANRQVGLGTIENYGYTF; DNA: -
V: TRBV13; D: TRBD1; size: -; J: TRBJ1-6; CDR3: CASSPGGAQSNSPLHF; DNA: TGTGCCAGCAGCCCAGGGGGAGCCCAATCTAATTCACCCCTCCACTTT
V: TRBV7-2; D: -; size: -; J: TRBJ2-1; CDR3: CASSSKGGANEQFF; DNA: TGTGCCAGCAGCTCAAAGGGGGGGGCTAATGAGCAGTTCTTC
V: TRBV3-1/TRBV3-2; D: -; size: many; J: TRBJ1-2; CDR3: CASSPSTFGGYTF; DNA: TGTGCCAGCAGCCCCAGTACATTTGGCGGCTACACCTTC
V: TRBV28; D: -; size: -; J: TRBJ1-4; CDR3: CASSLEGPNEKLFF; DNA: TGTGCCAGCAGTTTAGAGGGTCCAAATGAAAAACTGTTTTTT
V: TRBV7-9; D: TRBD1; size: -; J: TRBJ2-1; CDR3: CASSPNRGTYNEQFF; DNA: TGTGCCAGCAGCCCGAACAGGGGGACCTACAATGAGCAGTTCTTC
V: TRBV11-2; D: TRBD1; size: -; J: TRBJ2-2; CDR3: CASSGRGHGTGELFF; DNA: TGTGCCAGCAGCGGTAGGGGGCACGGCACCGGGGAGCTGTTTTTT
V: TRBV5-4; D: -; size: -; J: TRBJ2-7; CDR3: CASSSEGRNYEQYF; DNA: TGTGCCAGCAGCTCCGAGGGGAGGAACTACGAGCAGTACTTC
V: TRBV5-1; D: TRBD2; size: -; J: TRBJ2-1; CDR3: CASSLPRLAGGGNEQFF; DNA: TGCGCCAGCAGCTTGCCCCGACTAGCGGGAGGGGGCAATGAGCAGTTCTTC
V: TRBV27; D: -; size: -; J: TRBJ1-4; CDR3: CASSSGGTATNEKLFF; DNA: TGTGCCAGCAGTTCGGGGGGTACGGCAACTAATGAAAAACTGTTTTTT
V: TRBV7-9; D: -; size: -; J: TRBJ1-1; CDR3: CASSLSGANTEAFF; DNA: TGTGCCAGCAGCTTATCAGGGGCGAACACTGAAGCTTTCTTT
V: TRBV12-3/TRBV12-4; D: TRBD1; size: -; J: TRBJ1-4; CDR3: CASSLGQNEKLFF; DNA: TGTGCCAGCAGTTTGGGACAGAATGAAAAACTGTTTTTT
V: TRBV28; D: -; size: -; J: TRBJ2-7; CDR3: CASSSSGAGWYF; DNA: TGTGCCAGCAGTTCCTCAGGGGCAGGGTGGTACTTC
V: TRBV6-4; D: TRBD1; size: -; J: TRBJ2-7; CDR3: CASSTRGPPYEQYF; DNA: TGTGCCAGCAGCACCAGGGGGCCCCCCTACGAGCAGTACTTC
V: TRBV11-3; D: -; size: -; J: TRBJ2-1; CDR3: CASSLDLSPGNEQFF; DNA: TGTGCCAGCAGCTTGGACTTATCCCCGGGCAATGAGCAGTTCTTC
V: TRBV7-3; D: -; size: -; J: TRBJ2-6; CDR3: CASSFRGGANVLTF; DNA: TGTGCCAGCAGCTTCCGAGGAGGGGCCAACGTCCTGACTTTC
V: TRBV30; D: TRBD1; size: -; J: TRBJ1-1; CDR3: CAWSEKGTENTEAFF; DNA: TGTGCCTGGAGTGAAAAAGGGACAGAGAACACTGAAGCTTTCTTT
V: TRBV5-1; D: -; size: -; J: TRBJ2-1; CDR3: CASSSINSGWEQFF; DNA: TGCGCCAGCAGCTCGATCAATAGTGGTTGGGAGCAGTTCTTC
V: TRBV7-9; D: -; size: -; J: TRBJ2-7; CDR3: CASSLGSGTYEQYF; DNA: TGTGCCAGCAGCTTGGGTTCAGGAACCTACGAGCAGTACTTC
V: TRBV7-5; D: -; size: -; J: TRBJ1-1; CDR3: CVRSLPPGGGTEAFF; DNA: TGTGTCAGAAGCCTGCCCCCCGGGGGTGGCACTGAAGCTTTCTTT
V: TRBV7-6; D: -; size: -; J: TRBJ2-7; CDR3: CASSLASGYSEQYF; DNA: TGTGCCAGCAGCTTAGCCTCGGGTTATAGTGAGCAGTACTTC
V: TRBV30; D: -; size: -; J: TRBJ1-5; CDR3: CAWSVGQMNQPQHF; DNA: TGTGCCTGGAGTGTCGGACAGATGAATCAGCCCCAGCATTTT
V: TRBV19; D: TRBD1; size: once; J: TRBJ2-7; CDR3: CASSIPGGGYEQYF; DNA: TGTGCCAGTAGTATCCCAGGGGGCGGTTACGAGCAGTACTTC
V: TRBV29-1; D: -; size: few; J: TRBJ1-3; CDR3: CSVVTGPGNTIYF; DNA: TGCAGCGTAGTTACAGGGCCTGGAAACACCATATATTTT
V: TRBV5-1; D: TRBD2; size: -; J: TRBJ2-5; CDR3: CASSRTSGRAPETQYF; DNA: TGCGCCAGCAGCAGGACTAGCGGGAGGGCCCCGGAGACCCAGTACTTC
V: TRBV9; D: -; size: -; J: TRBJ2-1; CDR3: CASSFTPSKASSYNEQFF; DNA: TGTGCCAGCAGCTTTACCCCTAGTAAAGCGAGCTCCTACAATGAGCAGTTCTTC
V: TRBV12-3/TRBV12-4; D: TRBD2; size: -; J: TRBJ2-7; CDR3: CASSTSGVYEQYF; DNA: TGTGCCAGCAGTACTAGCGGGGTCTACGAGCAGTACTTC
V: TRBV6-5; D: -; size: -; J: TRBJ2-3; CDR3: CASRATSGAQYF; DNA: TGTGCCAGCAGGGCAACTAGTGGCGCGCAGTATTTT
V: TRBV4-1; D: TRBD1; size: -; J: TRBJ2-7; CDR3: CASSQGLSGTGDEQYF; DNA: TGCGCCAGCAGCCAAGGACTATCCGGGACAGGGGACGAGCAGTACTTC
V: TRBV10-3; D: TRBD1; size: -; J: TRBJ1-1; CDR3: CAISHPRDSPMNTEAFF; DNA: TGTGCCATCAGTCACCCCCGGGACAGTCCTATGAACACTGAAGCTTTCTTT